The sequence of this TCR beta chain was determined in a study of beta chain features in type 1 diabetes. The length of the CDR3 is 15 residues. Per the germline V gene, CDR1 is SGHTA and CDR2 is FQGNSA. The V end lost 3 bases, the J end lost 0 bases, and 12 bases lay between the germline ends. In regard to this clone: Its antigen remains unknown.

Reverse transcription of all isolated RNA meant that expressed TCRB transcripts were sequenced. There were around 3.5 million reads on average in the naive, central memory and regulatory T cell samples. The protocol was immunoSEQ multiplex PCR, while the TCRdb copy is restricted to in-frame clones and leaves out a portion. Counted here are 150,000 or so clones, about 44% occurring once; the ten biggest clones make up 0.4% to 0.5%. Sorting produced populations that all topped 95% purity. Study observations and caveats: Reads derived from cDNA could over-represent cells showing high TCR expression. Shorter TCRB CDR3s, moderately but significantly so, were found in Type 1 diabetes patients in all four CD4+ subsets.

The sequenced sample consisted of Tregs from blood. The V and J genes are TRBV7-2 and TRBJ2-7; D gene uncertain. The receptor's source is a man aged 18 to 29 in good health. CDR3: CASSFRLTSSYEQYF. CDR3 bases: TGTGCCAGCAGCTTTAGACTGACCAGCTCCTACGAGCAGTACTTC.